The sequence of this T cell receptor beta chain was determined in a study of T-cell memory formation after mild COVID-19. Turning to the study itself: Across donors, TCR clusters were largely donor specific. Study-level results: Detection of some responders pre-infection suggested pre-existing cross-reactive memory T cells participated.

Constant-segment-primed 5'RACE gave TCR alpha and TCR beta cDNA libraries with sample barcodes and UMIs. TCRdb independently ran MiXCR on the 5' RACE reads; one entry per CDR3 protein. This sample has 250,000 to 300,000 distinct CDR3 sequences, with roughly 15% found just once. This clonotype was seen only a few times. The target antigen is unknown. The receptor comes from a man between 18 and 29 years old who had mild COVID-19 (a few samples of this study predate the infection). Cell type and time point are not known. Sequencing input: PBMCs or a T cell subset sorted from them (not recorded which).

The CDR3 bases are TGTGCCAGCAGCTTAGAGGCAGGTACGACTGAAGCTTTCTTT. This sequence encodes CASSLEAGTTEAFF. The J gene is TRBJ1-1, the V gene TRBV7-2, with D hard to call. V lost 1 base to trimming and J lost 5 bases, with 11 bases between them. The germline gives CDR1 SGHTA, CDR2 FQGNSA. The CDR3 has 14 amino acids.